The clone carrying this TCR beta chain showed up many times. Time point noted: pre-sensitization, week 0. Treatment here: therapeutic diphenylcyclopropenone sensitization with weekly scalp DPC. TCRdb reprocessed the RACE reads via MiXCR and lists one record per CDR3 protein. The data show 300,000 to 450,000 distinct CDR3 sequences, 5.1% seen once. This record comes from a study of human T cells and chemical hapten exposure. This CDR3 contains 11 residues. V shed 4 bases and J shed 6 bases, with 8 bases lying between them. Germline V gene lookup returns CDR1 SQVTM and CDR2 ANQGSEA. Sequencing used whole blood, obtained in connection with sensitization to the hapten diphenylcyclopropenone (DPC). The TCR comes from a woman aged 45-65 years with alopecia areata. Some clones in this sample may be carry-over from other donors' samples. J is TRBJ2-3 and V is TRBV29-1; D gene unclear. CDR3 in amino acids: CSVGMTDTQYF. CDR3 in DNA: TGCAGCGTTGGGATGACGGATACGCAGTATTTT.